The clone carrying this TCR beta chain has at least ten counts. Trimming shortened V by 6 bases and J by 7 bases, and 21 bases separated the two germline ends. The CDR3 contains 15 residues. Per germline, CDR1 DFQATT and CDR2 SNEGSKA (reference sequence). The data were obtained in a study of neurological immune-mediated disorders. Turning to the study itself: Of the multiple sclerosis patients, 34 in total, roughly 30 were relapsing-remitting and 3 were secondary progressive.

One entry per CDR3 protein, called by TCRdb with MiXCR from the 5' RACE reads. This sample yields approximately 59,000 distinct CDR3 sequences, of which about 5.2% are seen a single time; approximately 5.1% belongs to the top ten. The chain links TRBV20-1 to TRBJ2-2; TRBD2 might be the D (6 bases). Sequencing was done on a sample of PBMCs. This TCR was recovered from a human donor with multiple sclerosis. The donor label of this sample is uncertain. CDR3 coding DNA: TGCAGTGCCAAACCCCCGGGGGTTGAGGGCGGGGAGCTGTTTTTT. It is translated as CSAKPPGVEGGELFF.